The following is a TCR beta chain sequence with its context. The antigen is undetermined. These data are taken from a study of cytomegalovirus exposure and HLA in healthy donors. Broader study findings: Productive status was seen about 87% or about 30% of the time for most TCR beta V segments in an earlier analysis. Later analysis demonstrated an association between a missense DCLRE1C variant and TCR beta V- and J-gene trimming. When a later analysis was performed, an Asian-associated ancestry cluster reportedly had fewer N-insertions than the roughly 690-donor mean.

This PCR relied on a set of 60 Vbeta primers and 13 Jbeta primers. TCRdb's copy holds only in-frame clones and misses some; the assay was immunoSEQ multiplex PCR. Of 200,000 to 250,000 clones listed, roughly 80% are singletons. The CDR3 has 19 residues. Germline V gives CDR1 SGDLS, CDR2 YYNGEE. The ends were cut back, 4 bases at V and 0 bases at J, with 22 bases in the middle. The chain links TRBV9 to TRBJ2-2; TRBD2 might be the D (6 bases). The TCR was taken from a girl aged 2 to 9 in good health and CMV-seronegative. Sequencing was performed on PBMCs. The CDR3 bases are TGTGCCAGCAGCCCGAGAACACTAGCCCCCGGGACGAACACCGGGGAGCTGTTTTTT. Translated: CASSPRTLAPGTNTGELFF.